One sample yielded the 19 T cell receptor beta chains listed below, sequenced in a study of cytomegalovirus exposure and HLA in healthy donors. The PCR had 60 Vbeta and 13 Jbeta primers. Libraries were prepared by immunoSEQ multiplex PCR; TCRdb keeps only in-frame clonotypes and omits some of them. The sample lists 100,000 to 120,000 clones, approximately 83% seen once, with about 1.8% in the top ten. The material sequenced was PBMCs. The receptors originated from a man aged 40-55 years in good health and CMV-seronegative.

This chain joins TRBV7-8 and TRBJ1-5, with D possibly being TRBD1 (6 bases). Per germline, CDR1 SGHVS and CDR2 FQNEAQ. The CDR3 is made up of 14 amino acids. V was cut by 1 base and J by 2 bases, with 6 bases left in between. The CDR3 reads CASSLEGGNQPQHF. The CDR3 DNA follows: TGTGCCAGCAGCTTAGAGGGGGGCAATCAGCCCCAGCATTTT.

The V and J genes are TRBV5-1 and TRBJ2-7; 8 bases align to TRBD1. The CDR3 covers 14 residues. Germline V gene data show CDR1 as SGHRS and CDR2 as YFSETQ. The V segment lost 2 bases and the J segment 5 bases; nucleotides outside the gene matches: 6. CDR3 nucleotide sequence: TGCGCCAGCAGCTTTGGGGACAGGTTCCACGAGCAGTACTTC. Protein sequence: CASSFGDRFHEQYF.

This chain connects TRBV7-2 to TRBJ1-1; D ambiguous. CDR1 SGHTA and CDR2 FQGNSA come from the germline V gene. The CDR3 extends over 12 amino acids. V gave up 3 bases and J gave up 11 bases, with 13 bases separating them. The CDR3 is CASSFFRPRAFF. As DNA, the CDR3 is TGTGCCAGCAGCTTTTTTCGGCCGAGGGCTTTCTTT. Complete variable domain (other parts from reference TRBV7-2 and TRBJ1-1): GAGVSQSPSNKVTEKGKDVELRCDPISGHTALYWYRQSLGQGLEFLIYFQGNSAPDKSGLPSDRFSAERTGGSVSTLTIQRTQQEDSAVYLCASSFFRPRAFFGQGTRLTVV.

The chain couples TRBV7-8 to TRBJ1-1; D is uncertain. V lost 1 base and J lost 3, with 6 bases in between. CDR1 and CDR2 from the germline V gene are SGHVS and FQNEAQ. CDR3 size: 13 residues. CDR3 amino acids: CASSLEQYTEAFF. CDR3 DNA sequence: TGTGCCAGCAGCTTAGAACAGTACACTGAAGCTTTCTTT.

The J gene is TRBJ1-1, the V gene TRBV5-1; D gene unclear. Germline V lookup: CDR1 SGHRS, CDR2 YFSETQ. Trimming shortened V by 5 bases and J by 1 base, and 12 bases separated the two germline ends. The CDR3 is made up of 14 amino acids. As DNA, the CDR3 is TGCGCCAGCAGTTCCAGGTCTTCGAACACTGAAGCTTTCTTT. Protein product: CASSSRSSNTEAFF. Combining the CDR3 with reference TRBV5-1 and TRBJ1-1 gives the whole variable domain KAGVTQTPRYLIKTRGQQVTLSCSPISGHRSVSWYQQTPGQGLQFLFEYFSETQRNKGNFPGRFSGRQFSNSRSEMNVSTLELGDSALYLCASSSRSSNTEAFFGQGTRLTVV.

The genes are TRBV29-1 and TRBJ2-1, with 8 bases lining up with TRBD1. Germline-derived CDR1 and CDR2 are SQVTM and ANQGSEA. The CDR3 contains 11 residues. Trimming cost V 6 bases and J 7 bases; bases outside gene matches: 2. Here the CDR3 DNA reads TGCAGCGTCAGGGGGCGGAATGAGCAGTTCTTC. Amino acids: CSVRGRNEQFF.

The chain joins TRBV4-3 to TRBJ2-1; maybe TRBD2 (6 bases). The germline V gene has CDR1 LGHNA and CDR2 YSLEER. The CDR3 sequence is 15 residues long. The V end was cut by 3 bases, the J end by 8 bases, with 17 bases between. CDR3 coding DNA: TGCGCCAGCAGCCAGACTGCGGGGACTTGGGATGAGCAGTTCTTC. It is translated as CASSQTAGTWDEQFF.

The J gene is TRBJ1-2, the V gene TRBV27, with unresolved D. The CDR3 covers 14 residues. Germline lookup yields CDR1 MNHEY and CDR2 SMNVEV (reference sequence). Trimming removed 6 bases from V and 2 bases from J, with 13 bases in between. The CDR3 region is CASRTREGNYGYTF. CDR3 sequence (DNA): TGTGCCAGCAGGACCCGGGAAGGGAACTATGGCTACACCTTC.

This clone has just a few counts. The chain has TRBV15 and TRBJ2-3; 12 nucleotides line up with TRBD1. V lost 3 bases, J lost 3 bases, and 7 bases stayed unmatched. This CDR3 has 17 amino acids. Germline CDR1 LNHNV, CDR2 YYDKDF (reference sequence). This CDR3 is CATSRGTGGMRTDTQYF. The CDR3 DNA sequence: TGTGCCACCAGCAGGGGGACAGGGGGCATGAGGACAGATACGCAGTATTTT.

The chain couples TRBV7-2 to TRBJ2-7; D perhaps matches TRBD1 (5 bases). Trimming pared 1 base from V and 0 bases from J, leaving 16 bases between. CDR3 length: 17 amino acids. CDR1 is SGHTA and CDR2 is FQGNSA in the germline V gene. The CDR3 DNA is TGTGCCAGCAGCTTAGTCCTGGGCAGGGCCTCCTCCTACGAGCAGTACTTC. Encoded protein: CASSLVLGRASSYEQYF.

The V call is TRBV29-1, the J call TRBJ2-5; 8 positions agree with TRBD1. V lost 4 bases to trimming and J lost 5 bases; unmatched junction nucleotides: 9. From germline, CDR1 is SQVTM and CDR2 ANQGSEA. The CDR3 has 14 amino acids. CDR3 loop: CSVVVSRQGETQYF. CDR3 nucleotides: TGCAGCGTTGTAGTCTCAAGACAGGGGGAGACCCAGTACTTC.

A note on this clone: Other DNA sequences in this sample translate to the same CDR3. The rearrangement joins TRBV7-2 to TRBJ2-5, with 9 bases fitting TRBD2. The CDR3 is made up of 14 amino acids. Germline CDR1 and CDR2: SGHTA and FQGNSA. The ends lost 1 base at V and 4 bases at J; junction bases unmatched: 1. The DNA of the CDR3 is TGTGCCAGCAGCTTAGGCGGGGGGGGAGAGACCCAGTACTTC. It codes for CASSLGGGGETQYF.

The CDR3 spells CATTGGAGNEQFF. DNA of the CDR3: TGTGCCACGACAGGGGGCGCAGGCAATGAGCAGTTCTTC. The chain combines TRBV9 with TRBJ2-1; 10 bases map to TRBD1. The CDR3 sequence is 13 residues long. Trimming cost V 9 bases and J 6 bases; bases outside gene matches: 6. CDR1 and CDR2 from the germline V gene are SGDLS and YYNGEE.

This chain connects TRBV5-1 to TRBJ2-1; D ambiguous. Trimming left V 0 bases short and J 6 bases short, with 7 bases between. The CDR3 is 13 amino acids. Germline CDR1 SGHRS, CDR2 YFSETQ. CDR3 sequence: CASSLGALNEQFF. The CDR3 DNA follows: TGCGCCAGCAGCTTGGGAGCCCTCAATGAGCAGTTCTTC. The full variable domain, with the rest looked up from reference TRBV5-1 and TRBJ2-1, is KAGVTQTPRYLIKTRGQQVTLSCSPISGHRSVSWYQQTPGQGLQFLFEYFSETQRNKGNFPGRFSGRQFSNSRSEMNVSTLELGDSALYLCASSLGALNEQFFGPGTRLTVL.

The V gene is TRBV14, the J gene TRBJ1-6, with 8 bases that match TRBD1. Trimming cost V 5 bases and J 9 bases; bases outside gene matches: 12. This CDR3 is 16 amino acids long. Germline V gives CDR1 SGHDN, CDR2 FVKESK. CDR3 amino acids: CASSFVTGQGASPLHF. The CDR3 DNA reads TGTGCCAGCAGCTTTGTAACCGGACAGGGAGCTTCACCCCTCCACTTT. Looking up the rest from reference TRBV14 and TRBJ1-6 gives the full variable domain: EAGVTQFPSHSVIEKGQTVTLRCDPISGHDNLYWYRRVMGKEIKFLLHFVKESKQDESGMPNNRFLAERTGGTYSTLKVQPAELEDSGVYFCASSFVTGQGASPLHFGNGTRLTVT.

The genes are TRBV29-1 and TRBJ2-5; 7 bases align to TRBD1. CDR3 length equals 12 residues. In germline, CDR1 is SQVTM, CDR2 ANQGSEA. Trimming cost V 7 bases and J 7 bases; bases outside gene matches: 9. CDR3 sequence reads: CSAGTAAGTQYF. The DNA of the CDR3 is TGCAGCGCAGGGACAGCCGCCGGGACCCAGTACTTC.

This sequence joins TRBV29-1 and TRBJ1-1; maybe TRBD1 (5 bases). The CDR3 is 11 amino acids. V gave up 4 bases and J gave up 9 bases, with 12 bases separating them. Germline V gives CDR1 SQVTM, CDR2 ANQGSEA. As DNA, the CDR3 is TGCAGCGTTGTAATGGACATTAAAGCTTTCTTT. Its translation is CSVVMDIKAFF.

The chain combines TRBV2 with TRBJ1-1; 7 positions agree with TRBD1. The V gene's germline CDR1 is SNHLY and CDR2 FYNNEI. This CDR3 spans 13 amino acids. The V and J ends lost 5 bases and 4 bases, in that order; junction bases with no gene match: 4. Written as DNA, the CDR3 is TGTGCCAGCAGTCGGACAGGCCCCACTGAAGCTTTCTTT. Protein product: CASSRTGPTEAFF.

This clone was seen more than once but under ten times. This chain joins TRBV30 and TRBJ1-2, with D possibly being TRBD1 (6 bases). The CDR3 extends over 13 amino acids. Between the trimmed V and J ends, which lost 5 bases and 0 bases, there was a span of 10 bases. Germline V gene sequence: CDR1 GTSNPN, CDR2 SVGIG (reference sequence). The DNA for the CDR3 is TGTGCCTGGCAGACAGGAGCTAACTATGGCTACACCTTC. Translated: CAWQTGANYGYTF. The full variable domain, in which reference TRBV30 and TRBJ1-2 provide the parts outside the CDR3, is SQTIHQWPATLVQPVGSPLSLECTVEGTSNPNLYWYRQAAGRGLQLLFYSVGIGQISSEVPQNLSASRPQDRQFILSSKKLLLSDSGFYLCAWQTGANYGYTFGSGTRLTVV.